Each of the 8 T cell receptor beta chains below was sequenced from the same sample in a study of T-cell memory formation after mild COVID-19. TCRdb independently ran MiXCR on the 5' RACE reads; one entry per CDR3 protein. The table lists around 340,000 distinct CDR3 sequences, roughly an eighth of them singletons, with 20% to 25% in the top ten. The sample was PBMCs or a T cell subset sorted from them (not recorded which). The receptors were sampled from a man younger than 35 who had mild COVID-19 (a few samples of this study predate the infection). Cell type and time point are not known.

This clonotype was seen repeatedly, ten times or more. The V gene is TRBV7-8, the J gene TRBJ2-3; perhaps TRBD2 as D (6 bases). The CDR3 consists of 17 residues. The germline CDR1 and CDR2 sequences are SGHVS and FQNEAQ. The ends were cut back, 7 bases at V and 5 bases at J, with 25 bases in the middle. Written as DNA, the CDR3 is TGTGCCAGCAACCCCCGTGCCCCCCGGCGGGGTATAGATACGCAGTATTTT. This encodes CASNPRAPRRGIDTQYF.

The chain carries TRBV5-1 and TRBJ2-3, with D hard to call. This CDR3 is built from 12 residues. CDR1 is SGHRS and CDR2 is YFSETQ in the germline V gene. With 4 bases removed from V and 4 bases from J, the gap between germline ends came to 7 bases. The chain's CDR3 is CASSPESDTQYF. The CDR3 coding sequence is TGCGCCAGCAGCCCGGAGTCAGATACGCAGTATTTT.

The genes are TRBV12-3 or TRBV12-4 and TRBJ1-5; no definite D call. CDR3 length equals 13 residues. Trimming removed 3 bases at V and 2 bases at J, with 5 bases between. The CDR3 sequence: CASSFSGNQPQHF. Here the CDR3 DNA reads TGTGCCAGCAGTTTTTCTGGCAATCAGCCCCAGCATTTT.

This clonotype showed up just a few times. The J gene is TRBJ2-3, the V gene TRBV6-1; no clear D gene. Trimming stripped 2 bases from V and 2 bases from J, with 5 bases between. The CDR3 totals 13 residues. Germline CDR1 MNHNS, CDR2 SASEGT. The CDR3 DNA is TGTGCCAGCAGTGAATATGACACAGATACGCAGTATTTT. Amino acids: CASSEYDTDTQYF.

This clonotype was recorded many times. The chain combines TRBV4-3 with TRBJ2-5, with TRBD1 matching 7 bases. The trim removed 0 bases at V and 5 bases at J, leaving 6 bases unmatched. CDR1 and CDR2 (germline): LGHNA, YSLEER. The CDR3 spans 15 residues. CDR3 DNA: TGCGCCAGCAGCCAAGAGTTTCTGGGACAGGAGACCCAGTACTTC. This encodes CASSQEFLGQETQYF.

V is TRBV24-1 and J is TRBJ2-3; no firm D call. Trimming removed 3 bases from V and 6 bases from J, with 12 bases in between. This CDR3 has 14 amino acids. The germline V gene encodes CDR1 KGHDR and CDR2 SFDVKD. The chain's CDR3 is CATSDISQGDTQYF. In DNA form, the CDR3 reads TGTGCCACCAGTGATATAAGCCAAGGGGATACGCAGTATTTT.

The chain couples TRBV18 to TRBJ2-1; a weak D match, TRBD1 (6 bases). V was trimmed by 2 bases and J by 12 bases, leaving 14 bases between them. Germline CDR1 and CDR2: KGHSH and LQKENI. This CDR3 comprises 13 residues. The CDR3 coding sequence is TGTGCCAGCTCACCAGAGAGAACAGGGACGCAGTTCTTC. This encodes CASSPERTGTQFF.

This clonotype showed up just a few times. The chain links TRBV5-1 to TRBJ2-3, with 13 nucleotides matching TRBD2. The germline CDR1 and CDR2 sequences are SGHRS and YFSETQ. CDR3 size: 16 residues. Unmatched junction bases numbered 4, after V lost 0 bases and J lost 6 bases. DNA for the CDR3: TGCGCCAGCAGCTTGGCCCGGACTAGCGGGGGTGATACGCAGTATTTT. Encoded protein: CASSLARTSGGDTQYF. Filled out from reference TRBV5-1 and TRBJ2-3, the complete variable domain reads KAGVTQTPRYLIKTRGQQVTLSCSPISGHRSVSWYQQTPGQGLQFLFEYFSETQRNKGNFPGRFSGRQFSNSRSEMNVSTLELGDSALYLCASSLARTSGGDTQYFGPGTRLTVL.